The rows below give T cell receptor beta chains drawn from one sample of a study of OX40 agonist ivuxolimab in advanced cancers. TCRdb's table, derived via immunoSEQ multiplex PCR, lists solely in-frame clones and lacks some. The data hold fewer than 90,000 clones, with about 90% observed a single time. Specimen: CD4+ or CD8+ T cells sorted from blood, collected in a trial of the OX40 agonist ivuxolimab. The receptors were gathered from an adult with an advanced solid tumor such as melanoma, head and neck, liver or kidney cancer. Both conserved end residues are part of each CDR3. A D gene is named only where the DNA matches it firmly. A clone size is listed for some rows: how often the clone was seen (once, few, many), or a class if it is expanded.

>TRBJ2-1|.|.|TRBV19
CASSSGTLYNEQFF
TGTGCCAGTAGTAGCGGGACCCTCTACAATGAGCAGTTCTTC
>TRBJ2-3|.|once|TRBV28
CASSSSGTPVVPDTQYF
TGTGCCAGCAGTTCTTCCGGGACTCCCGTAGTACCAGATACGCAGTATTTT
>TRBJ2-5|TRBD2|once|TRBV7-2
CASRSPGLVLTQYF
TGTGCCAGCAGATCCCCGGGACTAGTGTTGACCCAGTACTTC
>TRBJ2-7|.|.|TRBV4-1
CASSQDARSSHEQYF
TGCGCCAGCAGCCAAGATGCGCGGAGCTCCCACGAGCAGTACTTC
>TRBJ1-5|.|once|TRBV15
CATSKQGSQPQHF
TGTGCCACCAGCAAGCAGGGTAGTCAGCCCCAGCATTTT
>TRBJ2-5|.|.|TRBV28
CASRVGRARETQYF
TGTGCCAGCAGGGTGGGCAGGGCGAGAGAGACCCAGTACTTC
>TRBJ2-7|.|.|TRBV5-1
CASSLVGGYEQYF
TGCGCCAGCAGCTTGGTCGGGGGCTACGAGCAGTACTTC
>TRBJ2-3|.|.|TRBV27
CASSLSRRGDTQYF
TGTGCCAGCAGTTTATCAAGGCGGGGTGATACGCAGTATTTT
>TRBJ2-6|.|.|TRBV5-6
CASSLNQGTGANVLTF
TGTGCCAGCAGCTTGAATCAGGGCACTGGGGCCAACGTCCTGACTTTC
>TRBJ1-2|.|.|TRBV20-1
CSAAPPGGYTF
TGCAGTGCCGCACCTCCTGGAGGCTACACCTTC
>TRBJ2-2|TRBD2|.|TRBV11-1
CASSPTSGNTGELFF
TGTGCCAGCAGCCCCACTAGCGGGAACACCGGGGAGCTGTTTTTT
>TRBJ2-1|TRBD1|.|TRBV5-1
CASSNTDRDWDYNEQFF
TGCGCCAGCAGCAATACCGACAGGGATTGGGACTACAATGAGCAGTTCTTC
>TRBJ2-1|.|.|TRBV9
CASSVSLTSPNEQFF
TGTGCCAGCAGCGTATCCCTGACTAGTCCCAATGAGCAGTTCTTC
>TRBJ2-6|.|once|TRBV4-1
CASSQTGTSGANVLTF
TGCGCCAGCAGCCAAACGGGGACGTCTGGGGCCAACGTCCTGACTTTC
>TRBJ1-2|.|.|TRBV5-1
CASSLDTNGYTF
TGCGCCAGCAGCCTGGACACGAACGGCTACACCTTC
>TRBJ1-5|TRBD1|.|TRBV30
CAWSGGTDNQPQHF
TGTGCCTGGAGTGGGGGGACAGACAATCAGCCCCAGCATTTT
>TRBJ1-4|.|.|TRBV5-1
CASSFSGAGNEKLFF
TGCGCCAGCAGCTTCTCGGGGGCAGGCAATGAAAAACTGTTTTTT
>TRBJ1-3|.|.|TRBV21-1
CASSPPRQASSGNTIYF
TGTGCCAGCAGCCCGCCACGACAGGCTTCCTCTGGAAACACCATATATTTT
>TRBJ2-2|TRBD1|.|TRBV5-1
CASSFGTGGTGELFF
TGCGCCAGCAGCTTCGGGACAGGGGGGACCGGGGAGCTGTTTTTT
>TRBJ2-5|.|.|TRBV28
CASSGLGRGETQYF
TGTGCCAGCAGTGGACTTGGGAGGGGGGAGACCCAGTACTTC
>TRBJ2-3|.|.|TRBV4-2
CASSQDRRDTQYF
TGTGCCAGCAGCCAAGATAGGCGAGATACGCAGTATTTT
>TRBJ1-5|.|.|TRBV19
CASSTGVNQPQHF
TGTGCCAGTAGTACAGGGGTCAATCAGCCCCAGCATTTT
>TRBJ1-4|.|once|TRBV19
CASSPWASSTNEKLFF
TGTGCCAGTAGTCCCTGGGCCTCCTCAACTAATGAAAAACTGTTTTTT
>TRBJ2-2|.|.|TRBV28
CASILGGVNTGELFF
TGTGCCAGCATATTGGGCGGGGTGAACACCGGGGAGCTGTTTTTT
>TRBJ1-5|.|.|TRBV19
CASSSQGNQPQHF
TGTGCCAGTAGTTCTCAGGGTAATCAGCCCCAGCATTTT
>TRBJ2-7|TRBD2|.|TRBV2
CASSPRTSGKYEQYF
TGTGCCAGCAGCCCACGGACTAGCGGAAAATACGAGCAGTACTTC
>TRBJ2-1|TRBD2|.|TRBV15
CATSSIRLAGQFF
TGTGCCACCAGCAGTATAAGATTAGCGGGACAGTTCTTC
>TRBJ2-7|.|.|TRBV10-3
CASGSGYEQYF
TGTGCCTCCGGGTCCGGCTACGAGCAGTACTTC
>TRBJ1-2|.|.|TRBV28
CASSLRPGDPNYGYTF
TGTGCCAGCAGTTTACGGCCGGGGGACCCTAACTATGGCTACACCTTC
>TRBJ2-5|TRBD1|.|TRBV18
CASSPFRGLQETQYF
TGTGCCAGCTCACCATTCAGGGGGCTACAAGAGACCCAGTACTTC
>TRBJ1-5|.|.|TRBV19
CASSEGLIISNQPQHF
TGTGCCAGTAGTGAGGGGCTAATCATTAGCAATCAGCCCCAGCATTTT